This T cell receptor (beta chain) is drawn from a study of cytomegalovirus exposure and HLA in healthy donors. As concerns this clone: Its antigen is unknown.

Primers for the PCR totalled 60 Vbeta and 13 Jbeta. Profiling relied on immunoSEQ multiplex PCR, and the TCRdb table lists in-frame clones only, not all of them. The sample consists of approximately 110,000 clones, 73% of them appearing once. Findings of the study overall: Analysis was performed later, and it showed HLA-associated TCR beta chains to be more clonally expanded than equally common others. The majority of CMV-associated TCR beta chains were reported as apparently HLA-restricted in a later analysis. In vitro testing confirmed a few CMV-associated chains as specific for CMV antigens.

The sequence was obtained from a woman in her thirties or forties in good health and CMV-seronegative. Material: PBMCs.

CDR3 in amino acids: CASSLPDRGLKKAFF. CDR3 sequence (DNA): TGTGCCAGCAGCCTCCCGGACAGGGGTCTGAAAAAAGCTTTCTTT. The chain joins TRBV5-5 to TRBJ1-1, with 9 bases aligning to TRBD1. CDR1 SGHKS and CDR2 YYEKEE come from the germline V gene (reference sequence). There are 15 residues in the CDR3. With 4 bases clipped from V and 9 bases from J, the junction kept 13 bases outside the gene matches. Full variable domain (missing parts from reference TRBV5-5 and TRBJ1-1): DAGVTQSPTHLIKTRGQQVTLRCSPISGHKSVSWYQQVLGQGPQFIFQYYEKEERGRGNFPDRFSARQFPNYSSELNVNALLLGDSALYLCASSLPDRGLKKAFFGQGTRLTVV.